These 16 T cell receptor beta chains share one sample of origin, sequenced in a study of somatic mutations in cytotoxic T cells in rheumatoid arthritis. The data were produced by immunoSEQ multiplex PCR, yet TCRdb's version contains in-frame clones alone and is incomplete. Counted here are around 16,000 clones, 60% to 80% occurring once; the ten biggest clones make up around 11%. The source material was CD8+ T cells sorted from blood. These receptors all stem from an adult with rheumatoid arthritis.

The chain uses TRBV9 and TRBJ2-1, with TRBD2 matching 12 bases. Per germline, CDR1 SGDLS and CDR2 YYNGEE. This CDR3 contains 16 residues. Trimming at V came to 4 bases and at J to 8 bases, leaving 10 bases not matched to a gene. Written as DNA, the CDR3 is TGTGCCAGCAGCCCCCGGACTAGCGGGGCAGTGTATGAGCAGTTCTTC. Its translation: CASSPRTSGAVYEQFF.

This chain uses TRBV28 with TRBJ1-2; tentative D call: TRBD1 (5 bases). Germline loops: CDR1 MDHEN, CDR2 SYDVKM. CDR3 length: 14 residues. V lost 8 bases and J lost 5, with 18 bases in between. Here the CDR3 DNA reads TGTGCCAGCCGCCCTTTAAGGGGAGTGTATGGCTACACCTTC. This sequence encodes CASRPLRGVYGYTF.

The chain joins TRBV28 to TRBJ2-7; TRBD2 matches at 9 bases. The CDR3 runs 13 residues. V shed 5 bases, J shed 3 bases, and the junction held 2 bases outside the gene matches. Germline V lookup: CDR1 MDHEN, CDR2 SYDVKM. The CDR3 sequence is CASSRGGGYEQYV. The CDR3 DNA reads TGTGCCAGCAGTCGCGGGGGGGGCTACGAGCAGTACGTC.

The chain employs TRBV10-2 and TRBJ2-7; 10 nucleotides match TRBD1. The germline V gene has CDR1 WSHSY and CDR2 SAAADI. The length of the CDR3 is 12 residues. Trimming removed 6 bases from V and 4 bases from J; junction bases left unmatched: 0. CDR3 sequence (DNA): TGCGCCAGCAGGGGACAGGGGTACGAGCAGTACGTC. Its protein product is CASRGQGYEQYV.

This clone was found once. V is TRBV11-2 and J is TRBJ1-2; D is unresolved. V lost 3 bases and J lost 4, with 9 bases in between. Per germline, CDR1 SGHAT and CDR2 FQNNGV. The length of the CDR3 is 13 residues. The DNA of the CDR3 is TGTGCCAGCAGCTTGCGCCCCCCCTATGGCTACACCTTC. This codes for CASSLRPPYGYTF.

The chain is built from TRBV9 and TRBJ2-3, with TRBD2 as a possible D gene (5 bases). V lost 3 bases, J lost 0 bases, and 8 bases lay in between. The V gene's germline CDR1 is SGDLS and CDR2 YYNGEE. The CDR3 runs to 14 residues. CDR3 nucleotide sequence: TGTGCCAGCAGCGCCCAGCGGAGCACAGATACGCAGTATTTT. Amino acids: CASSAQRSTDTQYF.

J is TRBJ1-5 and V is TRBV28; D unclear. Trimming cost V 3 bases and J 6 bases, with 9 bases left between them. Germline assignment: CDR1 MDHEN and CDR2 SYDVKM. CDR3 length: 13 residues. This CDR3 is CASSFGGGQPQHF. DNA for the CDR3: TGTGCCAGCAGTTTTGGTGGTGGTCAGCCCCAGCATTTT.

This clone was counted only a few times. The chain has TRBV7-9 and TRBJ1-1; the D gene is possibly TRBD1 (5 bases). V shed 8 bases and J shed 1 base, with 8 bases lying between them. The CDR3 length is 12 residues. Per the germline V gene, CDR1 is SEHNR and CDR2 is FQNEAQ (reference sequence). The CDR3, as DNA: TGTGCCAGCCTAAGGGGGAACACTGAAGCTTTCTTT. Its protein product is CASLRGNTEAFF.

This chain links TRBV15 with TRBJ1-4; D may be TRBD1 (5 bases). Between the trimmed V and J ends, which lost 3 bases and 1 base, there was a span of 12 bases. Looked up from germline, CDR1 is LNHNV and CDR2 is YYDKDF (reference sequence). The length of the CDR3 is 16 residues. The CDR3 reads CATSSRVWLTNEKLFF. The CDR3 DNA sequence: TGTGCCACCAGCAGCAGGGTCTGGTTAACTAATGAAAAACTGTTTTTT.

The V and J genes are TRBV2 and TRBJ2-7; no clear D. Trimming shortened V by 4 bases and J by 1 base, and 11 bases separated the two germline ends. CDR3 length: 14 residues. In germline, CDR1 is SNHLY, CDR2 FYNNEI. The chain's CDR3 is CASSGSTESYEQYF. CDR3 bases: TGTGCCAGCAGTGGGAGTACAGAATCCTACGAGCAGTACTTC. Full variable domain (rest looked up from reference TRBV2 and TRBJ2-7): EPEVTQTPSHQVTQMGQEVILRCVPISNHLYFYWYRQILGQKVEFLVSFYNNEISEKSEIFDDQFSVERPDGSNFTLKIRSTKLEDSAMYFCASSGSTESYEQYFGPGTRLTVT.

In its sample, this clone was seen a few times. The DNA of the CDR3 is TGTGCCAGCAGTTTCGGGGGGAACTATGGCTACACCTTC. Encoded protein: CASSFGGNYGYTF. The rearrangement links TRBV6-5 to TRBJ1-2, with D tentatively TRBD1 (5 bases). The CDR3 consists of 13 residues. Trimming took 4 bases from V and 2 from J, leaving 8 bases between them. CDR1 and CDR2 from the germline V gene are MNHEY and SVGAGI.

V and J are TRBV7-3 and TRBJ2-2, with 9 bases fitting TRBD2. The CDR3 is 15 amino acids. Germline trimming cut 4 bases from V and 1 base from J; bases unmatched to any gene: 1. Germline CDR1 reads SGHTA; CDR2 reads FQGTGA. The CDR3, as DNA: TGTGCCAGCAGCTATAGCGGGGGGAACACCGGGGAGCTGTTTTTT. It translates to CASSYSGGNTGELFF.

The chain couples TRBV6-1 to TRBJ1-4, with TRBD1 matching 8 bases. V was clipped by 3 bases and J by 6 bases; unmatched bases: 6. The CDR3 runs to 15 residues. Germline lookup yields CDR1 MNHNS and CDR2 SASEGT. This CDR3 reads CASSDQGAWDEKLFF. The CDR3 coding sequence is TGTGCCAGCAGTGATCAGGGGGCCTGGGATGAAAAACTGTTTTTT.

The V gene is TRBV6-5, the J gene TRBJ1-5, with 8 bases lining up with TRBD1. The CDR3 covers 15 residues. The germline V gene encodes CDR1 MNHEY and CDR2 SVGAGI. With V trimmed by 5 bases and J by 5 bases, 8 bases remained unmatched. Written as DNA, the CDR3 is TGTGCCAGCAGTCCGACAGGGGCCCCATATCAGCCCCAGCATTTT. It codes for CASSPTGAPYQPQHF.

The gene calls are TRBV11-2 and TRBJ2-1, with TRBD2 as a possible D gene (5 bases). This CDR3 is built from 14 residues. Germline assignment: CDR1 SGHAT and CDR2 FQNNGV. The ends were cut back, 0 bases at V and 7 bases at J, with 10 bases in the middle. The CDR3 coding sequence is TGTGCCAGCAGCTTAGAGGTAGCGCTGAATGAGCAGTTCTTC. The encoded protein is CASSLEVALNEQFF.

This clone has just one count. The J gene is TRBJ1-6, the V gene TRBV5-1; D might be TRBD1 (6 bases). Trimming shortened V by 4 bases and J by 7 bases, and 12 bases separated the two germline ends. Germline V lookup: CDR1 SGHRS, CDR2 YFSETQ. CDR3 length equals 14 residues. CDR3 bases: TGCGCCAGCAGCCGGTCGGGGGCGAATTCACCCCTCCACTTT. It translates to CASSRSGANSPLHF.